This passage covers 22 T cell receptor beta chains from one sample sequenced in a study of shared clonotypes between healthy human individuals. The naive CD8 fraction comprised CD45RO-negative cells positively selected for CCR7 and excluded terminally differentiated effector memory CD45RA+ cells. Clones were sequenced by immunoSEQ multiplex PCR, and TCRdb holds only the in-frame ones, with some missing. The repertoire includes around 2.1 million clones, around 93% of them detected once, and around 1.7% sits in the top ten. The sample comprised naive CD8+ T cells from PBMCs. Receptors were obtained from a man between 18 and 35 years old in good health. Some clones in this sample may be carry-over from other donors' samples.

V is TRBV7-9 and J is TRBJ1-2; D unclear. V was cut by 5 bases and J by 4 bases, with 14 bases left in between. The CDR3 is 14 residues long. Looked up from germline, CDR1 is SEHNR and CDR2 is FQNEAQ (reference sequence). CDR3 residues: CASSPTEPTYGYTF. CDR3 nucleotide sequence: TGTGCCAGCAGCCCCACAGAACCTACCTATGGCTACACCTTC.

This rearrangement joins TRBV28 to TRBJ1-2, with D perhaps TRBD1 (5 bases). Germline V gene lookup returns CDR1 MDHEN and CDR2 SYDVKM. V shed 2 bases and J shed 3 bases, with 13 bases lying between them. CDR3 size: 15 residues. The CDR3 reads CASSLGVRGHYGYTF. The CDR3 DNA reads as TGTGCCAGCAGTTTAGGGGTGCGGGGCCACTATGGCTACACCTTC.

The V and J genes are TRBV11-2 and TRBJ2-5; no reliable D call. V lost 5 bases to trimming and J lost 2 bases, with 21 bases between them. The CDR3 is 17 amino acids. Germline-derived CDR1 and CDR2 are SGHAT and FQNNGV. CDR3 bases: TGTGCCAGCAGCCCCCGACTGAGCCTGGCGGATCAAGAGACCCAGTACTTC. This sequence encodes CASSPRLSLADQETQYF. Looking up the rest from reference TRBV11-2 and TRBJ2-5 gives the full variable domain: EAGVAQSPRYKIIEKRQSVAFWCNPISGHATLYWYQQILGQGPKLLIQFQNNGVVDDSQLPKDRFSAERLKGVDSTLKIQPAKLEDSAVYLCASSPRLSLADQETQYFGPGTRLLVL.

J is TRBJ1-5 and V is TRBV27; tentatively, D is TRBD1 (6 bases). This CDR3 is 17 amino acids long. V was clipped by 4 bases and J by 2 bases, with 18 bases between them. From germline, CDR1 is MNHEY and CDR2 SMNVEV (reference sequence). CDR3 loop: CASSSKLQEGGNQPQHF. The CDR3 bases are TGTGCCAGCAGTTCAAAGTTACAGGAGGGGGGCAATCAGCCCCAGCATTTT.

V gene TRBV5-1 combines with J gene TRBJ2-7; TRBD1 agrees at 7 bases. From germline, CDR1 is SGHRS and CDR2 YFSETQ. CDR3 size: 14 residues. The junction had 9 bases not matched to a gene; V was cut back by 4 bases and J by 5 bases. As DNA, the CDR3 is TGCGCCAGCAGCCCGTCGACAGGGATCAACGAGCAGTACTTC. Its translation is CASSPSTGINEQYF.

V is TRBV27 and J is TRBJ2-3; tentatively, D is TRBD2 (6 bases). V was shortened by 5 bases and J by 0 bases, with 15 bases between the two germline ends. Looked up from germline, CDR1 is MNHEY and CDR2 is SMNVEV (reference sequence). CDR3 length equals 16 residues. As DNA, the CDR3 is TGTGCCAGCAGTCCCCGCCCGGGGACTAGCACAGATACGCAGTATTTT. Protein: CASSPRPGTSTDTQYF.

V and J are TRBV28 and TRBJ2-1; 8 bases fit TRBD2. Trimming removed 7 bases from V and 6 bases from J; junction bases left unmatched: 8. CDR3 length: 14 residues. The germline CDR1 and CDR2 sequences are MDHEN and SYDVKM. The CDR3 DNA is TGTGCCAGCATAGGCCTAGCGGGCCCCAATGAGCAGTTCTTC. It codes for CASIGLAGPNEQFF.

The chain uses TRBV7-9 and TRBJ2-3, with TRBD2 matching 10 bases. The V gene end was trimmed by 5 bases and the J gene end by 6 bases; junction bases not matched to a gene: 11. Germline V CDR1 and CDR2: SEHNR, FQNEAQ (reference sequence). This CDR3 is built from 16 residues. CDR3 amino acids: CASSQPSGGSGDTQYF. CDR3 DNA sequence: TGTGCCAGCAGCCAGCCTAGCGGGGGAAGTGGGGATACGCAGTATTTT. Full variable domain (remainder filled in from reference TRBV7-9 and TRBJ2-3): DTGVSQNPRHKITKRGQNVTFRCDPISEHNRLYWYRQTLGQGPEFLTYFQNEAQLEKSRLLSDRFSAERPKGSFSTLEIQRTEQGDSAMYLCASSQPSGGSGDTQYFGPGTRLTVL.

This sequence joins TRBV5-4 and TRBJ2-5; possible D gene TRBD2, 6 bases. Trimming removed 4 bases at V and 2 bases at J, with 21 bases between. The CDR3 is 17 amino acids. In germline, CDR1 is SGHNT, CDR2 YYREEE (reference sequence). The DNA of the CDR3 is TGTGCCAGCAGCCGCCGACTAGAAAGAGCCGGACAAGAGACCCAGTACTTC. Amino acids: CASSRRLERAGQETQYF.

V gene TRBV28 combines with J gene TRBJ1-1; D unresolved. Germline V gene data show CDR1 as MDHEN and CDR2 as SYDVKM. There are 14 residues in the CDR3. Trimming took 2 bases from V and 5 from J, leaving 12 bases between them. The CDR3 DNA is TGTGCCAGCAGTTTAATGAGAGTTGGAACTGAAGCTTTCTTT. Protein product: CASSLMRVGTEAFF.

The CDR3 is CAISELGAPNTGELFF. The CDR3 DNA reads TGTGCCATCAGTGAGTTAGGGGCCCCGAACACCGGGGAGCTGTTTTTT. The rearrangement links TRBV10-3 to TRBJ2-2; D may be TRBD1 (5 bases). CDR3 length equals 16 residues. Trimming removed 1 base from V and 0 bases from J, with 9 bases in between. The V gene's germline CDR1 is ENHRY and CDR2 SYGVKD.

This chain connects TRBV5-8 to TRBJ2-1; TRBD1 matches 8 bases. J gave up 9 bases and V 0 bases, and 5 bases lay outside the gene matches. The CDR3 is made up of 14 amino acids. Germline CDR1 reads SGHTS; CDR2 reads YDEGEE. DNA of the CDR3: TGTGCCAGCAGCTTGGCGGGCAGGGGGCTTGAGCAGTTCTTC. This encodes CASSLAGRGLEQFF.

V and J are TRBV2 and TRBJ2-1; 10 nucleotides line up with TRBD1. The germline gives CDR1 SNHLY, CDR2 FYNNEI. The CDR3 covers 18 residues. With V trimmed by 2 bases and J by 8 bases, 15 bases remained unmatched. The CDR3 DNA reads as TGTGCCAGCAGTGAAAATTCCCCCGGACAGGGGGTTTCACATGAGCAGTTCTTC. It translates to CASSENSPGQGVSHEQFF.

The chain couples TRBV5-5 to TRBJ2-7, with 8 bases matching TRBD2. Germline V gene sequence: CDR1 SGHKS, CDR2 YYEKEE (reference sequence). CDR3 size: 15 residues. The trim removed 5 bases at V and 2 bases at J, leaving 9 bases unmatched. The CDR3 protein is CASSYFPGLAYEQYF. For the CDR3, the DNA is TGTGCCAGCAGTTATTTTCCGGGACTAGCCTACGAGCAGTACTTC.

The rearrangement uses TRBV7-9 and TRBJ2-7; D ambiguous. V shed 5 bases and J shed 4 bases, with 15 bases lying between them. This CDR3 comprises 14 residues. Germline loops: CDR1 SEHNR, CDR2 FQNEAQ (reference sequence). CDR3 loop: CASSPEAKRYEQYF. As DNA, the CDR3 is TGTGCCAGCAGCCCAGAGGCGAAAAGGTACGAGCAGTACTTC.

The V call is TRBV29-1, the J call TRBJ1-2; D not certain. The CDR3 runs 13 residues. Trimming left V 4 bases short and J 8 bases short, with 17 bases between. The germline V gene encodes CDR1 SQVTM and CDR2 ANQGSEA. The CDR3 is CSVAVPVVGGYTF. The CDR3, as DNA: TGCAGCGTTGCTGTCCCAGTAGTGGGGGGCTACACCTTC.

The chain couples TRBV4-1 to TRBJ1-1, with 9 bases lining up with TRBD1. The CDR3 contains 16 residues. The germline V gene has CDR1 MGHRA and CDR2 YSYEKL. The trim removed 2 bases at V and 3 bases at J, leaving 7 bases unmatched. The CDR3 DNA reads TGCGCCAGCAGCCAAAAGGGACAGGGTTTTGACACTGAAGCTTTCTTT. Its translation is CASSQKGQGFDTEAFF.

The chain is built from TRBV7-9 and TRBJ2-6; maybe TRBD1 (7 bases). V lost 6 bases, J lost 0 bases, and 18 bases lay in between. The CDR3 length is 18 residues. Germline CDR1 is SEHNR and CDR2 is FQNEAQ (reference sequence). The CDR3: CASRQPRDSYSGANVLTF. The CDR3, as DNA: TGTGCCAGCAGACAACCGCGGGACAGTTACTCTGGGGCCAACGTCCTGACTTTC.

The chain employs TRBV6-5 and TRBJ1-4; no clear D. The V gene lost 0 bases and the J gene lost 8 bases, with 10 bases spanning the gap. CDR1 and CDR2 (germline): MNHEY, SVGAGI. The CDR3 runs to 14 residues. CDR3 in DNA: TGTGCCAGCAGTTACTCTACCGGCGCGGAAAAACTGTTTTTT. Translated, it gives CASSYSTGAEKLFF.

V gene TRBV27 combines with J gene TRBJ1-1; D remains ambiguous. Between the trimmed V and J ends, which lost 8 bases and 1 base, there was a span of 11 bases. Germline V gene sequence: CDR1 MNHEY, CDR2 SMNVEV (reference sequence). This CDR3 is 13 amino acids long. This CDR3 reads CASAGWRNTEAFF. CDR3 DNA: TGTGCCAGCGCGGGGTGGAGGAACACTGAAGCTTTCTTT.

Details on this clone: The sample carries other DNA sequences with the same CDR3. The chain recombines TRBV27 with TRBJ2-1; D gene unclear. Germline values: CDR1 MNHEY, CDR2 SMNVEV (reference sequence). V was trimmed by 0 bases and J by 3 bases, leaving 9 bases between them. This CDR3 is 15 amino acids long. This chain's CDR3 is CASSLSASGYNEQFF. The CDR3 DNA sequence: TGTGCCAGCAGTTTATCCGCGTCAGGCTACAATGAGCAGTTCTTC.

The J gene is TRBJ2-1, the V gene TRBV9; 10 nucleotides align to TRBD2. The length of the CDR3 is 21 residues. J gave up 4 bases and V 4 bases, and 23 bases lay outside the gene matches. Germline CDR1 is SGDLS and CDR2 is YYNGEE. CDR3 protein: CASSPSGGSPFTSGKYNEQFF. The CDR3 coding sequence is TGTGCCAGCAGCCCTTCGGGAGGGAGTCCCTTCACTAGCGGGAAGTACAATGAGCAGTTCTTC.